Listed below are T cell receptor beta chains from one sample, sequenced in a study of breast tumors, draining lymph nodes, adjacent tissues. In TCRdb, the multiplex PCR reads were re-called with MiXCR into one record per CDR3 protein. This sample carries about 35,000 distinct CDR3 sequences, roughly 36% of them seen once, and the ten largest clones take 11%. Material: breast tumor tissue. These receptors were collected from a female donor with breast cancer. Some clones in this sample may be carry-over from other donors' samples. Each CDR3 is given with its conserved first and last residue. The D gene is left open where the match is weak. A row's size may be missing; if present it is once, few, many or a size class.

clone size	D gene	V gene	J gene	CDR3 DNA	CDR3 protein
.	.	TRBV20-1	TRBJ2-7	TGCAGTGCTAGACCGGAGGGCCACGAGCAGTACTTC	CSARPEGHEQYF
few	TRBD2	TRBV7-2	TRBJ2-3	TGTGCCAGCAGCTTAGATTCCTTAGCGGGAGTAGGCACAGATACGCAGTATTTT	CASSLDSLAGVGTDTQYF
.	TRBD1	TRBV6-5	TRBJ1-6	TGTGCCAGCACACGACAGGGACCTGATAATTCACCCCTCCACTTT	CASTRQGPDNSPLHF
.	.	TRBV7-9	TRBJ2-6	TGTGCCAGCAGACAGGATGGGGCCAACGTCCTGACTTTC	CASRQDGANVLTF
.	.	TRBV5-6	TRBJ1-2	TGTGCCAGCAGCTCGGGACGGTCTTATGGCTACACCTTC	CASSSGRSYGYTF
many	TRBD1	TRBV12-3/TRBV12-4	TRBJ2-5	TGTGCCAGCAGTTTTCGGGCAGGGGGCCAGGAGACCCAGTACTTC	CASSFRAGGQETQYF
few	.	TRBV10-1	TRBJ2-4	TGCGCCAGCAGTGAGTCACAACAGGGTGACATTCAGTACTTC	CASSESQQGDIQYF
many	.	TRBV7-9	TRBJ1-2	TGTGCCAGCAGCTTAGTACAGGGAGTCTATGGCTACACCTTC	CASSLVQGVYGYTF
many	.	TRBV20-1	TRBJ2-7	TGCAGTGCTAGAGATTTAAGGGGGCGACCGACTAGCTCCACTAGCTCCTACGAGCAGTACTTC	CSARDLRGRPTSSTSSYEQYF
once	.	TRBV13	TRBJ2-7	TGTGCCAGCAGCTTAAGGCCCGGGGCTGCCTCATCCTACGAGCAGTACTTC	CASSLRPGAASSYEQYF
.	TRBD2	TRBV13	TRBJ2-1	TGTGCCAGCAGCTTAGGCCTGGGACTAGCGGGAGGGCCCGGGTTCTTC	CASSLGLGLAGGPGFF
.	TRBD1	TRBV14	TRBJ2-7	TGTGCCAGCAGCCGAGGACAGGGCTACGAGCAGTACTTC	CASSRGQGYEQYF
many	.	TRBV29-1	TRBJ1-2	TGCAGCGTTGCTGACAAAAACTATGGCTACACCTTC	CSVADKNYGYTF
many	.	TRBV25-1	TRBJ1-6	TGTGCCAGCCAATGGGGGGCGAATAATTCACCCCTCCACTTT	CASQWGANNSPLHF
.	TRBD1	TRBV28	TRBJ2-6	TGTGCCAGCAGTTTACTTGGACAGGTAGCTGGGGCCAACGTCCTGACTTTC	CASSLLGQVAGANVLTF
many	.	TRBV2	TRBJ1-6	TGTGCCAGCACCGAATTGGGGAGGGTTGGTTCACCCCTCCACTTT	CASTELGRVGSPLHF
many	.	TRBV20-1	TRBJ1-6	TGCAGTGCTCCGGACATTGGCTATAATTCACCCCTCCACTTT	CSAPDIGYNSPLHF
.	TRBD1	TRBV20-1	TRBJ1-1	TGCAGTGCTAGAGACCGGGACAGGGTTCTGAACACTGAAGCTTTCTTT	CSARDRDRVLNTEAFF
once	TRBD1	TRBV5-4	TRBJ1-6	TGTGCCAGCAGCCGGAACAGGGGATCGGATTCACCCCTCCACTTT	CASSRNRGSDSPLHF
.	TRBD2	TRBV7-9	TRBJ2-3	TGTGCCTGCAGCACCTGGGGGGGGAGAGGTAGCACAGATACGCAGTATTTT	CACSTWGGRGSTDTQYF
.	TRBD2	TRBV7-9	TRBJ2-7	TGTGCCAGCAGCTCCAGCGGGGGCCACGAGCAGTACTTC	CASSSSGGHEQYF
many	TRBD2	TRBV11-2	TRBJ2-5	TGTGCCAGCAGCTCACGTCCGGGACTAGTATTTGGGCCCCAAGAGACCCAGTACTTC	CASSSRPGLVFGPQETQYF
.	TRBD2	TRBV27	TRBJ2-2	TGTGCCATCGGGATAGCGGGAGGAACCGGGGAGCTGTTTTTT	CAIGIAGGTGELFF
.	TRBD2	TRBV28	TRBJ2-3	TGTGCCAGCAGTTTAGCGGGAGGGCCGGGCACAGATACGCAGTATTTT	CASSLAGGPGTDTQYF
many	TRBD1	TRBV7-2	TRBJ2-7	TGTGCCAGCAGCCGAGGGACAGTATACGAGCAGTACTTC	CASSRGTVYEQYF
.	TRBD1	TRBV3-1	TRBJ2-1	TGTGCCAGCAGCCGGGACAGGGGAGATCACAATGAGCAGTTCTTC	CASSRDRGDHNEQFF
.	.	TRBV30	TRBJ1-5	TGTGCCTGGAGTAAACAGGGTAATCAGCCCCAGCATTTT	CAWSKQGNQPQHF
many	.	TRBV9	TRBJ2-3	TGTGCCAGCAGCGTAGTATCAGATACGCAGTATTTT	CASSVVSDTQYF
many	.	TRBV28	TRBJ1-5	TGTGCCAGCAGCCTAGACGGGGGCGGTCAGCCCCAGCATTTT	CASSLDGGGQPQHF
many	.	TRBV19	TRBJ1-4	TGTGCCAGTAGTATCCAGGGGAACGGGGAAAAACTGTTTTTT	CASSIQGNGEKLFF
many	TRBD1	TRBV4-3	TRBJ2-7	TGCGCCAGCAGCCAAGAAAGGGGGCGGAACGAGCAGTACTTC	CASSQERGRNEQYF
many	TRBD2	TRBV19	TRBJ2-7	TGTGCCACCCGACTAGCGGGAGCTGACGAGCAGTACTTC	CATRLAGADEQYF
many	TRBD2	TRBV5-1	TRBJ2-2	TGCGCCAGCAGCAATAGCGGGAGGGCCTCGAGCACCGGGGAGCTGTTTTTT	CASSNSGRASSTGELFF
.	.	TRBV19	TRBJ2-2	TGTGCCAGTAGGACCGGGACCAGCACGAACACCGGGGAGCTGTTTTTT	CASRTGTSTNTGELFF
many	TRBD1	TRBV7-8	TRBJ2-5	TGTGCCAGCAGCGTAGGGGGCGGAGAGACCCAGTACTTC	CASSVGGGETQYF
.	.	TRBV5-4	TRBJ1-6	TGTGCCAGCAGCTTTAACGGAAACTATAATTCACCCCTCCACTTT	CASSFNGNYNSPLHF
.	.	TRBV5-1	TRBJ1-3	TGCGCCAGCAGCTGGGCCCTCGGAAACACCATATATTTT	CASSWALGNTIYF
.	.	TRBV12-2	TRBJ2-1	TGTGCAAGTCGCTTTTTGAGTTCTAATGAGCAGTTCTTC	CASRFLSSNEQFF
.	TRBD2	TRBV11-2	TRBJ2-1	TGTGCCAGCAGCTTAGTGGGAGGGCCCCATGAGCAGTTCTTC	CASSLVGGPHEQFF
many	.	TRBV20-1	TRBJ1-2	TGCAGTGCCCCTACAGGGAGAGGGTATGGCTACACCTTC	CSAPTGRGYGYTF
many	.	TRBV4-1	TRBJ2-1	TGCGCCAGCAGCCGAACGGGAGAAGTGCGGTGGGAGCAGTTCTTC	CASSRTGEVRWEQFF
many	TRBD1	TRBV24-1	TRBJ2-5	TGTGCCACCAAACAGGGGAATCAAGAGACCCAGTACTTC	CATKQGNQETQYF
many	.	TRBV5-6	TRBJ1-6	TGTGCCAGCAGCTCCCCCCTCCACTTT	CASSSPLHF
once	TRBD2	TRBV20-1	TRBJ2-1	TGCAGTGCTCAAGGACTAGCGTTATGGGGATACAATGAGCAGTTCTTC	CSAQGLALWGYNEQFF
many	TRBD2	TRBV9	TRBJ2-3	TGTGCCAGCAGCGTAGAGGGCGGGAGCGGAGATACGCAGTATTTT	CASSVEGGSGDTQYF
many	TRBD1	TRBV6-5	TRBJ2-5	TGTGCCAGCAGTTACGACAGGGGGAAAGAGACCCAGTACTTC	CASSYDRGKETQYF
.	TRBD2	TRBV6-6	TRBJ2-3	TGTGCCAGCAGCTCCCTCAATGCCCCTAGCGGGAGTAGTGCAGATACGCAGTATTTT	CASSSLNAPSGSSADTQYF
.	.	TRBV20-1	TRBJ2-7	TGCAGTGCTAGACTCGCAGGGGGGAGCGAGCAGTACTTC	CSARLAGGSEQYF
many	TRBD2	TRBV6-1	TRBJ2-1	TGTGCCAGCCTAGCGGGAGGGCCCACTGAGCAGTTCTTC	CASLAGGPTEQFF
.	TRBD1	TRBV2	TRBJ2-1	TGTGCCAACAGTGAAATGATTGACAGGGGCTATGAGCAGTCCTTC	CANSEMIDRGYEQSF
.	TRBD2	TRBV6-1	TRBJ2-1	TGTGCCAGCAGTGAAGGTGGGACTAGCGGGAGTCGGGATGAGCAGTTCTTC	CASSEGGTSGSRDEQFF
many	.	TRBV27	TRBJ2-7	TGTGCCAGCACCTCCCAGGGACATAGGGAGCAGTACTTC	CASTSQGHREQYF
.	TRBD1	TRBV7-6	TRBJ2-5	TGTGCCAGCAGCCTCGGACAGGGCCTTGGAGAGACCCAGTACTTC	CASSLGQGLGETQYF
.	TRBD2	TRBV15	TRBJ2-3	TGTGCCACCTCCCCACTAGCGGGAACCACAGATACGCAGTATTTT	CATSPLAGTTDTQYF
.	TRBD1	TRBV19	TRBJ2-4	TGTGCCAGTATCCCCCGGGACAGCCCGGTGGGCATTCAGTACTTC	CASIPRDSPVGIQYF